The 5 T cell receptor beta chains listed next were all sequenced from one sample in a study of blood T cell repertoires in COVID-19. Sequenced by immunoSEQ multiplex PCR; TCRdb stores in-frame clones only, minus some. The data hold about 250,000 clones, with roughly 89% observed a single time. The sequencing sample was made of peripheral blood. The receptor source for this set is a woman in her thirties or forties who had recovered from COVID-19.

The chain recombines TRBV4-1 with TRBJ2-7; perhaps TRBD2 as D (5 bases). Germline V gives CDR1 MGHRA, CDR2 YSYEKL. Trimming removed 0 bases from V and 7 bases from J, with 10 bases in between. The CDR3 totals 13 residues. DNA for the CDR3: TGCGCCAGCAGCCAAGATCCCCCGGGAGAGCAGTACTTC. This gives the protein CASSQDPPGEQYF.

The V gene is TRBV10-3, the J gene TRBJ2-2; possibly TRBD1 for D (7 bases). Germline V gene data show CDR1 as ENHRY and CDR2 as SYGVKD. This CDR3 spans 15 amino acids. Trimming took off 6 bases at V and 3 bases at J, with 14 bases between the two ends. The CDR3 reads CAISRQGGDTGELFF. The CDR3 DNA sequence: TGTGCCATCAGCCGACAGGGCGGGGACACCGGGGAGCTGTTTTTT.

This sequence joins TRBV5-8 and TRBJ2-6; tentative D call: TRBD1 (6 bases). The CDR3 has 18 residues. Trimming stripped 4 bases from V and 0 bases from J, with 17 bases between. Germline-derived CDR1 and CDR2 are SGHTS and YDEGEE. The CDR3 bases are TGTGCCAGCAGCCACACTTTAGACAGGATCTCTGGGGCCAACGTCCTGACTTTC. Protein sequence: CASSHTLDRISGANVLTF.

The chain has TRBV4-1 and TRBJ2-1; 11 positions agree with TRBD1. The V gene end was trimmed by 1 base and the J gene end by 3 bases; junction bases not matched to a gene: 2. This CDR3 has 16 amino acids. Germline CDR1 is MGHRA and CDR2 is YSYEKL. Here the CDR3 reads CASSQAGTGGYNEQFF. CDR3 nucleotides: TGCGCCAGCAGCCAAGCCGGGACAGGGGGCTACAATGAGCAGTTCTTC.

The chain has TRBV15 and TRBJ2-2, with TRBD1 identical over 9 bases. The trim removed 0 bases at V and 3 bases at J, leaving 8 bases unmatched. The length of the CDR3 is 18 residues. Germline V gene data show CDR1 as LNHNV and CDR2 as YYDKDF (reference sequence). The chain's CDR3 is CATSRDQPGQGDTGELFF. In DNA, the CDR3 is TGTGCCACCAGCAGAGATCAACCGGGACAGGGCGACACCGGGGAGCTGTTTTTT.